The present T cell receptor beta chain was sequenced within a study of glioma-infiltrating T cells after dendritic cell vaccination (dated by TCRdb to the mid-2010s). In terms of the full investigation: The cohort comprised about 15 glioblastoma patients from Phase I and II dendritic cell vaccination trials, 9 newly diagnosed and 6 with recurrent disease. The vaccine consisted of monocyte-derived dendritic cells cultured less than 9 days with IL-4 and GM-CSF, then pulsed overnight with autologous tumor lysate. Survival after dendritic cell vaccination was correlated with TCR sequencing metrics, such as TIL content and the overlap between tumor and blood repertoires. In glioblastoma patients vaccinated with dendritic cells, deep sequencing of TCR beta CDR3 regions served to measure the amount of tumor-infiltrating lymphocytes and to compare repertoires between tumor and blood. Patients received three intradermal dendritic cell vaccine injections at biweekly intervals in the arm below the axilla. Between about 2003 and 2012, patients were given autologous tumor lysate-pulsed dendritic cell vaccination.

To be selected, patients needed enough residual fresh-frozen tumor tissue and more than two years of available survival data. Although molecular status otherwise differed among the glioblastoma patients, no patient had an isocitrate dehydrogenase mutation. PBMC were collected before vaccination, two weeks after the third vaccination, and at tumor progression when it occurred. The Qiagen DNeasy Blood extraction Kit was used to extract genomic DNA. Spanning cysteine to phenylalanine, the CDR3 consists of 14 amino acids. Of the read, only the CDR3 DNA is kept; its 42 bases are in frame from base 1. Via the germline V gene, CDR1 is MNHNS and CDR2 SASEGT. Clipping removes 3 bases from V and 3 bases from J, with 5 as the unmatched junction base count. TCRB CDR3 regions were amplified from 1.5 to 2.5 ug genomic DNA, or all available DNA if less, using the immunoSEQ assay. The multiplex PCR employed 60 forward primers targeting TCR V beta segments and 13 reverse primers targeting J beta segments. Synthetic control templates were spiked into each sample at limiting dilution to estimate reads per starting template. The Illumina HiSeq System generated 87 bp sequencing reads. From the authors' description of their analysis: PCR and sequencing errors were removed by a nearest neighbor algorithm that merged closely related sequences. TCR overlap was measured as the percentage of unique tumor TCR beta sequences that were also present in the peripheral blood of the same patient. In its TCRdb copy, this immuneACCESS table keeps in-frame sequences only and misses some clones. Where compared with another copy, unresolved V genes explain less than half of these, and the others have no known cause. V and J calls and clone size are copied from that table; D and trimming were computed from the DNA. This sample comprises fewer than 85,000 clones, roughly 90% of them detected only once. The ten largest clones add up to 3% to 4% of the sample.

Overall study results and their limits: Higher estimated pretreatment TIL content predicted longer time to progression and overall survival after dendritic cell vaccination. The cohort was small and heterogeneous, few patients had complete blood and tumor sets, and even fewer had initial-recurrent tumor pairs. The TCR overlap response model with three groups was called speculative and said to need prospective validation. TCR clonality showed no direct relationship with survival, which suggests that a diverse polyclonal response may be important.

This clone was counted only a few times. Its antigen is currently not known. Base-call qualities are not available, and no considerably larger clone is one nucleotide away. The receptor was derived from a human donor with glioblastoma. Sequencing used blood, obtained before dendritic cell vaccination. The chain is encoded by TRBV6-1 joined to TRBJ2-7, and 7 bases in between align with TRBD1. The sequence in DNA is TGTGCCAGCAGTGACGGGGACAGATTCTACGAGCAGTACTTC. The encoded protein is CASSDGDRFYEQYF.